This T cell receptor beta chain emerged from a study of identical twins. Unique molecular identifiers were present on the cDNA, and a universal primer site came from template switching. In TCRdb, the 5' RACE reads were re-called with MiXCR into one record per CDR3 protein. The data contain some 760,000 distinct CDR3 sequences, roughly 18% of them seen just once; the ten biggest clones take up approximately 14%. This clonotype was detected many times. The antigen remains undetermined. This CDR3 has 18 amino acids. Findings and limits, study-wide: With monozygotic twins, out-of-frame TCR alpha sharing exceeded what models estimated. Memory repertoires lacked the insertion deficit that abundant cord blood beta clonotypes showed. In drawing conclusions, the study used cross-sectional statistical analysis and did not follow the same donors.

This sample was also put to use in a study of T cells expressing NK-cell markers.

The chain links TRBV21-1 to TRBJ2-2; the table's D call, TRBD2, was not checked against the DNA. TRBV21-1 is described as a pseudogene. The source is a woman aged 18-35 years in good health. Sequenced input: PBMCs. In nucleotides, the CDR3 is TGTGCCAGCAGCAAAGTAGGTTCCTGGCTAGCGGGAATCGGGGAGCTGTTTTTT. Its protein product is CASSKVGSWLAGIGELFF.